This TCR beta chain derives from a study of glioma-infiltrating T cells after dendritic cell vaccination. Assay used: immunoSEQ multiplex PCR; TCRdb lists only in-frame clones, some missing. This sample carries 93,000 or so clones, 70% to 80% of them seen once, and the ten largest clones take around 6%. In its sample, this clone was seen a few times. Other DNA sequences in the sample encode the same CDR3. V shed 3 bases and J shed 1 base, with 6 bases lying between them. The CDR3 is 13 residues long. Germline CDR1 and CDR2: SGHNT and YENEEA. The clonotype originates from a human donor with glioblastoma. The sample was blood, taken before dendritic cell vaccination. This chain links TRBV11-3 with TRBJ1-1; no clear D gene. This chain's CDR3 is CASSLAGNTEAFF. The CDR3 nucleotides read TGTGCCAGCAGCTTGGCAGGGAACACTGAAGCTTTCTTT.